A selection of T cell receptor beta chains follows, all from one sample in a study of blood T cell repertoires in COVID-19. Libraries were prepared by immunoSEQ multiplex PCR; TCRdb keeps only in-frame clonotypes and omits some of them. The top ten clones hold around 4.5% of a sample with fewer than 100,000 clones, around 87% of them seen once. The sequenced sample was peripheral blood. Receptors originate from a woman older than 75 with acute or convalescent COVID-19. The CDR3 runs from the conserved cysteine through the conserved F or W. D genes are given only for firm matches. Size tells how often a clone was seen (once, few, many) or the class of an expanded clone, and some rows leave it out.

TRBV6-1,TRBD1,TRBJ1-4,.,TGTGCCAGCAGTGAGAGGGACAGGTTAGGGGAAAAACTGTTTTTT,CASSERDRLGEKLFF
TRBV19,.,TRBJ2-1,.,TGTGCCAGTAGTCCGACGGAGATCTCCTACAATGAGCAGTTCTTC,CASSPTEISYNEQFF
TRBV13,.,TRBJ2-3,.,TGTGCCAGCAGCTTAGATCCGGATACGCAGTATTTT,CASSLDPDTQYF
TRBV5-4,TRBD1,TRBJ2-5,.,TGTGCCAGCAGCCTCAGGACAGGTCACGGAGAGACCCAGTACTTC,CASSLRTGHGETQYF
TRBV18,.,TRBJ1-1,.,TGTGCCAGCTCAACTCTCGCGGGAATAGACACTGAAGCTTTCTTT,CASSTLAGIDTEAFF
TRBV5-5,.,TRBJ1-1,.,TGTGCCAGCAGCTTGGGGGACTGGGTGGAAGCTTTCTTT,CASSLGDWVEAFF
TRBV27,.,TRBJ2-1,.,TGTGCCAGCAGTTTAGGTTCCAGGGCGGCCTACAATGAGCAGTTCTTC,CASSLGSRAAYNEQFF
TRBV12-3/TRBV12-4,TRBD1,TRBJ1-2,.,TGTGCCAGCAGTTCGGACAGGGACTATGGCTACACCTTC,CASSSDRDYGYTF
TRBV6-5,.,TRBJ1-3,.,TGTGCCAGCAGTTACTCCCGCGACAGGCCTGGAAACACCATATATTTT,CASSYSRDRPGNTIYF
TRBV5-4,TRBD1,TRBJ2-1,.,TGTGCCAGCAGCACCCTTAGGGACAGGGAGTTCTTC,CASSTLRDREFF
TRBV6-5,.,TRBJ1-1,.,TGTGCCAGCAGCAGAAGTATCTTGAACACTGAAGCTTTCTTT,CASSRSILNTEAFF
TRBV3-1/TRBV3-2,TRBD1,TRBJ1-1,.,TGTGCCAGCAGCCCAAACACACAGGGGTTGAACACTGAAGCTTTCTTT,CASSPNTQGLNTEAFF
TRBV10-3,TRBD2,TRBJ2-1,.,TGTGCCACTCTAGCGGGAGAGGCCTACAATGAGCAGTTCTTC,CATLAGEAYNEQFF
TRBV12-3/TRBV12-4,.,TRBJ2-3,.,TGTGCCAGCAGTACGGTGGCAGATACGCAGTATTTT,CASSTVADTQYF
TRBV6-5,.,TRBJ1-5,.,TGTGCCAGCAGTTACTCGGGGGGTAAAAATCAGCCCCAGCATTTT,CASSYSGGKNQPQHF
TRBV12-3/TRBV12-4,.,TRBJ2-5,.,TGTGCCAGCAGTTTAGGTCCGGAGGGGACCCAGTACTTC,CASSLGPEGTQYF
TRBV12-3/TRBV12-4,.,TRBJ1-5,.,TGTGCCAGCAGGACGGGAGTCAATCAGCCCCAGCATTTT,CASRTGVNQPQHF
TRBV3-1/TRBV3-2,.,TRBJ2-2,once,TGTGCCAGCAGCCAAAGAGCCAGCGTTCGCCCTTCCGGGGAGCTGTTTTTT,CASSQRASVRPSGELFF
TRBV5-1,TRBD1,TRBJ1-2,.,TGCGCCAGCAGCTTGGAACAGGGGGACAGTGGCTACACCTTC,CASSLEQGDSGYTF
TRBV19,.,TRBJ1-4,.,TGTGCCAGTAGTATGAATGGCGAAAAACTGTTTTTT,CASSMNGEKLFF
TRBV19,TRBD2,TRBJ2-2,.,TGTGCCAGTAGTCTTGGGACTAGTCGACCCGGGGAGCTGTTTTTT,CASSLGTSRPGELFF
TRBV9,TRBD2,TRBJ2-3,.,TGTGCCAGCAGCGTAGGGTCGGCGGGAGGACGCACAGATACGCAGTATTTT,CASSVGSAGGRTDTQYF
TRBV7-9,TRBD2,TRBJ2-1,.,TGTGCCAGCAGCTCCCAACTTCAGGTAGAGCGGGGGGCGATCTTC,CASSSQLQVERGAIF
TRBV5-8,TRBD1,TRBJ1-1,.,TGTGCCAGCAGCCGAGGACAGGTACAAGCTTTCTTT,CASSRGQVQAFF
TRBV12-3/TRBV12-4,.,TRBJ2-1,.,TGTGCCAGCAGTTTACCGGGGTCTGAGCAGTTCTTC,CASSLPGSEQFF
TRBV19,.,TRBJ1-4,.,TGTGCCAGTAGTATAGTAGGACTCCTTGCGGGAAGTGAAAAACTGTTTTTT,CASSIVGLLAGSEKLFF
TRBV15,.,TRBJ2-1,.,TGTGCCACCAGCAACCGCCGAGGGAGTGAGCAGTTCTTC,CATSNRRGSEQFF
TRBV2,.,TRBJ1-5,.,TGTGCCAGCAGCCATAACTCCGGGACAATCAATCAGCCCCAGCATTTT,CASSHNSGTINQPQHF
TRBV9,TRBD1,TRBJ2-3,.,TGTGCCAGCAGCGTAGTCCCTGGGACAGGGAACCCCAGCACAGATACGCAGTATTTT,CASSVVPGTGNPSTDTQYF
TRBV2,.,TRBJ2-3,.,TGTGCCAGCAGTGTCAGCGGGAGCACAGATACGCAGTATTTT,CASSVSGSTDTQYF